These T cell receptor beta chains were read from a single sample in a study of T cells in Graves' hyperthyroidism and ophthalmopathy. Each CDR3 protein is one row after TCRdb ran MiXCR on the multiplex PCR reads. The sample yields around 690,000 distinct CDR3 sequences, around a sixth seen once. Sequenced sample: blood. Every receptor here comes from a man aged 50 to 60 with Graves' hyperthyroidism. Each CDR3 is given with its conserved first and last residue. D genes are given only for firm matches. Clone size is shown for a subset of rows, as once, few, many or a class of expanded clone.

- | TRBJ2-2 | few | TRBV6-1 | CASSSFLSGARGELFF | TGTGCCAGCAGTTCTTTTCTTAGCGGAGCAAGGGGGGAGCTGTTTTTT
TRBD2 | TRBJ2-3 | many | TRBV28 | CASRPWDYHTDTQYF | TGTGCCAGCAGACCCTGGGACTACCACACAGATACGCAGTATTTT
TRBD2 | TRBJ2-1 | few | TRBV24-1 | CATSDPGLAGGNEQFF | TGTGCCACCAGCGACCCGGGACTAGCGGGGGGAAATGAGCAGTTCTTC
TRBD1 | TRBJ1-2 | - | TRBV30 | CAWSLGTGYGYTF | TGTGCCTGGAGTCTGGGGACAGGCTATGGCTACACCTTC
TRBD1 | TRBJ1-1 | few | TRBV14 | CASSQGTGSLLNTEAFF | TGTGCCAGCAGCCAGGGGACAGGTTCCCTCCTGAACACTGAAGCTTTCTTT
- | TRBJ1-5 | - | TRBV28 | CASSPRGNSNQPQHF | TGTGCCAGCAGTCCGCGGGGGAATAGCAATCAGCCCCAGCATTTT
- | TRBJ1-1 | - | TRBV6-2/TRBV6-3 | CASTTRQNTEAFF | TGTGCCAGCACTACCAGACAGAACACTGAAGCTTTCTTT
TRBD2 | TRBJ2-1 | - | TRBV18 | CASSPPGGRLYNEQFF | TGTGCCAGCTCACCACCCGGCGGGAGGCTCTACAATGAGCAGTTCTTC
- | TRBJ1-1 | - | TRBV14 | CASSQDWWGSNTEAFF | TGTGCCAGCAGCCAAGATTGGTGGGGTTCGAACACTGAAGCTTTCTTT
TRBD2 | TRBJ2-2 | - | TRBV29-1 | CSVRLAGAGELFF | TGCAGCGTTCGGCTAGCGGGAGCCGGGGAGCTGTTTTTT
- | TRBJ2-2 | few | TRBV7-8 | CASSPTAGYPGELFF | TGTGCCAGCAGCCCCACCGCGGGGTATCCCGGGGAGCTGTTTTTT
TRBD2 | TRBJ2-7 | few | TRBV20-1 | CSAEERGLAEVSYEQYF | TGCAGTGCCGAAGAACGAGGACTAGCGGAAGTCTCCTACGAGCAGTACTTC
- | TRBJ2-2 | few | TRBV24-1 | CATSDLGTGELFF | TGTGCCACCAGTGATTTGGGAACCGGGGAGCTGTTTTTT
- | TRBJ2-7 | few | TRBV4-1 | CASSQGPSEESYEQYF | TGCGCCAGCAGCCAAGGACCTAGCGAGGAAAGCTACGAGCAGTACTTC
TRBD2 | TRBJ2-5 | many | TRBV27 | CASSLSSLLAGETQYF | TGTGCCAGCAGTTTATCGAGCCTCCTAGCGGGAGAGACCCAGTACTTC
- | TRBJ2-5 | many | TRBV11-2 | CASSLVSNRETQYF | TGTGCCAGCAGCTTAGTCTCGAATAGGGAGACCCAGTACTTC